This T cell receptor beta chain was found in a study of T-cell memory formation after mild COVID-19. As for the study in general: TCR clustering was largely donor specific.

Points from the study as a whole: Later expanders leaned toward CD4+, whereas clones contracting from day 15 to 85 were balanced CD4/CD8. CD4+ contracting clones lay mainly in CM and EM, CD8+ ones in EMRA. SARS-CoV-2 specificity was not confirmed for second-wave clones peaking on day 37.

One entry per CDR3 protein results from TCRdb running MiXCR on the 5' RACE reads. The sample comprises around 80,000 distinct CDR3 sequences, around 13% of which are singletons, and 40% to 45% rests with the top ten. Worth noting for this clonotype: Its antigen is still unknown.

CDR1 LNHDA and CDR2 SQIVND come from the germline V gene (reference sequence). The CDR3 consists of 18 residues. Germline trimming cut 4 bases from V and 3 bases from J; bases unmatched to any gene: 7. The sequenced material came from PBMCs or a T cell subset sorted from them (not recorded which). This TCR was recovered from a man aged 18 to 29 who had mild COVID-19 (a few samples of this study predate the infection). Cell type and time point are not known. V gene TRBV19 combines with J gene TRBJ2-2; TRBD2 matches at 14 bases. As DNA, the CDR3 is TGTGCCAGTAGTAGGGGACTAGCGGGGGAATATTACACCGGGGAGCTGTTTTTT. Residues: CASSRGLAGEYYTGELFF. Full variable domain (missing parts from reference TRBV19 and TRBJ2-2): DGGITQSPKYLFRKEGQNVTLSCEQNLNHDAMYWYRQDPGQGLRLIYYSQIVNDFQKGDIAEGYSVSREKKESFPLTVTSAQKNPTAFYLCASSRGLAGEYYTGELFFGEGSRLTVL.